The 15 T cell receptor beta chains below were found in one sample sequenced in a study of cytomegalovirus exposure and HLA in healthy donors. Produced via immunoSEQ multiplex PCR; TCRdb's table is partial and in-frame only. Of 150,000 to 200,000 clones listed, 81% are singletons. Sequencing was carried out using PBMCs. These receptors all stem from a woman younger than 45 in good health and CMV-seronegative.

The chain recombines TRBV6-4 with TRBJ1-5; 7 bases line up with TRBD1. Germline loops: CDR1 MRHNA, CDR2 SNTAGT. The CDR3 runs 14 residues. V dropped 3 bases and J dropped 7; count of bases not matched to a gene: 6. The CDR3, as DNA: TGTGCCAGCAGTGAAACAGGGGTGGAGCAGCCCCAGCATTTT. Its protein is CASSETGVEQPQHF.

The chain carries TRBV6-1 and TRBJ2-7; D remains ambiguous. The CDR3 is 13 residues long. Trimming stripped 6 bases from V and 3 bases from J, with 12 bases between. Germline assignment: CDR1 MNHNS and CDR2 SASEGT. CDR3 DNA: TGTGCCAGCAGATTCATGGGCCGCTACGAGCAGTACTTC. It is translated as CASRFMGRYEQYF.

J is TRBJ2-3 and V is TRBV30; D is possibly TRBD2 (5 bases). The ends were cut back, 6 bases at V and 2 bases at J, with 6 bases in the middle. The germline CDR1 and CDR2 sequences are GTSNPN and SVGIG (reference sequence). The CDR3 consists of 11 residues. DNA for the CDR3: TGTGCCTGCGGACTCACAGATACGCAGTATTTT. Its translation: CACGLTDTQYF.

The CDR3 DNA reads TGTGCCAGCAGTCAGGGCGCAGCTTTTAGCAATCAGCCCCAGCATTTT. Translated, it gives CASSQGAAFSNQPQHF. The genes are TRBV27 and TRBJ1-5; tentatively, D is TRBD1 (5 bases). Looked up from germline, CDR1 is MNHEY and CDR2 is SMNVEV (reference sequence). There are 16 residues in the CDR3. V was trimmed by 5 bases and J by 0 bases, leaving 14 bases between them.

The chain carries TRBV7-9 and TRBJ2-7; possibly TRBD2 for D (6 bases). CDR3 length equals 17 residues. Germline V gene lookup returns CDR1 SEHNR and CDR2 FQNEAQ (reference sequence). V lost 0 bases and J lost 7, with 22 bases in between. CDR3 protein: CASSLAYKTGGTAEQYF. The CDR3 nucleotides are TGTGCCAGCAGCTTAGCGTATAAAACAGGAGGGACCGCGGAGCAGTACTTC. Full variable domain (outside the CDR3, taken from reference TRBV7-9 and TRBJ2-7): DTGVSQNPRHKITKRGQNVTFRCDPISEHNRLYWYRQTLGQGPEFLTYFQNEAQLEKSRLLSDRFSAERPKGSFSTLEIQRTEQGDSAMYLCASSLAYKTGGTAEQYFGPGTRLTVT.

The chain is built from TRBV7-2 and TRBJ1-2, with D possibly TRBD1 on 5 matching bases. The length of the CDR3 is 16 residues. CDR1 and CDR2 (germline): SGHTA, FQGNSA. With 5 bases removed from V and 4 bases from J, the gap between germline ends came to 20 bases. The CDR3 DNA is TGTGCCAGCAGCCCGCCGGGGCAGACGGGGGGCTATGGCTACACCTTC. This codes for CASSPPGQTGGYGYTF.

The J gene is TRBJ2-1, the V gene TRBV6-5; D gene uncertain. This CDR3 comprises 14 residues. The germline V gene encodes CDR1 MNHEY and CDR2 SVGAGI. The V gene lost 5 bases and the J gene lost 0 bases, with 8 bases spanning the gap. CDR3 sequence reads: CASSKQSSYNEQFF. DNA of the CDR3: TGTGCCAGCAGTAAACAGAGCTCCTACAATGAGCAGTTCTTC.

The J gene is TRBJ2-1, the V gene TRBV5-1; TRBD2 agrees at 9 bases. This CDR3 contains 16 residues. The ends lost 6 bases at V and 0 bases at J; junction bases unmatched: 7. CDR1 and CDR2 from the germline V gene are SGHRS and YFSETQ. The CDR3 is CASTRAGGPSYNEQFF. CDR3 in DNA: TGCGCCAGCACTAGGGCGGGAGGGCCCTCCTACAATGAGCAGTTCTTC.

This chain joins TRBV4-2 and TRBJ2-3, with TRBD2 matching 10 bases. The V and J ends lost 1 base and 6 bases, in that order; junction bases with no gene match: 7. CDR1 LGHNA and CDR2 YNFKEQ come from the germline V gene. This CDR3 spans 16 amino acids. DNA for the CDR3: TGTGCCAGCAGCCAAGTCCTAGCGGGGGCGGGGGATACGCAGTATTTT. Its translation is CASSQVLAGAGDTQYF.

This chain joins TRBV5-1 and TRBJ1-1; no clear D gene. The germline V gene has CDR1 SGHRS and CDR2 YFSETQ. The ends were cut back, 3 bases at V and 0 bases at J, with 6 bases in the middle. The CDR3 spans 13 residues. CDR3: CASSSSVNTEAFF. In DNA, the CDR3 is TGCGCCAGCAGCTCATCGGTGAACACTGAAGCTTTCTTT. The full variable domain, rest sourced from reference TRBV5-1 and TRBJ1-1, is KAGVTQTPRYLIKTRGQQVTLSCSPISGHRSVSWYQQTPGQGLQFLFEYFSETQRNKGNFPGRFSGRQFSNSRSEMNVSTLELGDSALYLCASSSSVNTEAFFGQGTRLTVV.

The chain has TRBV5-4 and TRBJ2-2, with 7 nucleotides matching TRBD2. CDR3 length: 14 amino acids. Germline-derived CDR1 and CDR2 are SGHNT and YYREEE (reference sequence). Germline trimming cut 4 bases from V and 9 bases from J; bases unmatched to any gene: 9. CDR3 bases: TGTGCCAGCAGCCCCGGTCCGGGAGGCTGGGAGCTGTTTTTT. Amino acid sequence: CASSPGPGGWELFF.

V gene TRBV4-1 combines with J gene TRBJ2-7; 8 bases align to TRBD1. This CDR3 has 16 amino acids. CDR1 and CDR2 from the germline V gene are MGHRA and YSYEKL. V lost 4 bases and J lost 2; bases outside the gene matches: 10. CDR3 nucleotide sequence: TGCGCCAGCAGCCTTTCTACCGGGACAGGACCCTACGAGCAGTACTTC. This codes for CASSLSTGTGPYEQYF.

The chain has TRBV5-4 and TRBJ1-2; TRBD1 aligns across 8 bases. CDR1 SGHNT and CDR2 YYREEE come from the germline V gene (reference sequence). This CDR3 contains 15 residues. V lost 5 bases and J lost 7; bases outside the gene matches: 13. The CDR3 DNA reads TGTGCCAGCAGGCGATTAGGGACAGGACCGGGTGGCTACACCTTC. Its translation: CASRRLGTGPGGYTF.

This clone was detected once. The V call is TRBV9, the J call TRBJ1-1; 8 nucleotides match TRBD1. Unmatched junction bases numbered 5, after V lost 3 bases and J lost 4 bases. The CDR3 is made up of 14 amino acids. The V gene's germline CDR1 is SGDLS and CDR2 YYNGEE. The CDR3 region is CASSAQTGGTEAFF. The CDR3 nucleotides read TGTGCCAGCAGCGCCCAAACAGGGGGCACTGAAGCTTTCTTT.

The rearrangement uses TRBV6-6 and TRBJ1-5; tentative D call: TRBD1 (6 bases). V shed 5 bases and J shed 3 bases, with 14 bases lying between them. CDR3 length: 15 residues. Germline assignment: CDR1 MNHNY and CDR2 SVGAGI (reference sequence). CDR3 bases: TGTGCCAGCAGTGAGATACAGGGAAACAATCAGCCCCAGCATTTT. Encoded protein: CASSEIQGNNQPQHF.